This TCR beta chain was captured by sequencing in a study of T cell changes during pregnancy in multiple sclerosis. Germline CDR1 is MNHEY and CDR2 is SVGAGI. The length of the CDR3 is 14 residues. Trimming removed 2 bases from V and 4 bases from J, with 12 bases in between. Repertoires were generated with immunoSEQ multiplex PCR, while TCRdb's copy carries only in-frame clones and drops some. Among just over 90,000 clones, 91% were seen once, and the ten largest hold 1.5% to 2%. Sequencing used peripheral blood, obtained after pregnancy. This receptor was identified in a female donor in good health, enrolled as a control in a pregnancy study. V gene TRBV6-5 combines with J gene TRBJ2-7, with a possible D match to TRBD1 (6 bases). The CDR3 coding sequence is TGTGCCAGCAGTTACCGGGCAGGGGAGTACGAGCAGTACTTC. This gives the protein CASSYRAGEYEQYF.